This T cell receptor (beta chain) was sequenced in a study of response to subunit inactivated influenza vaccine. The CDR3 length is 15 residues. CDR1 and CDR2 from the germline V gene are SGHVS and FQNEAQ. V gave up 5 bases and J gave up 5 bases; unmatched junction bases: 8. This clonotype was seen more than once but under ten times. Via MiXCR, TCRdb re-called the RT-PCR reads, giving one row per CDR3 protein. The repertoire has about 570,000 distinct CDR3 sequences, about 11% of them found once; the top ten carry about 10%. These data were likewise used in another study, on T cells expressing NK-cell markers. That paper adds: TCR beta cDNA was made by 5'RACE template switching with UMIs.

Sequenced material: PBMCs from blood, taken on the day of vaccination. This clonotype was sampled from a man aged 45-60 years who received an inactivated influenza vaccine. The chain couples TRBV7-8 to TRBJ1-5; TRBD1 matches 8 bases. The CDR3 spells CASSPRDRNDQPQHF. In DNA form, the CDR3 reads TGTGCCAGCAGCCCCCGGGACAGGAACGATCAGCCCCAGCATTTT.